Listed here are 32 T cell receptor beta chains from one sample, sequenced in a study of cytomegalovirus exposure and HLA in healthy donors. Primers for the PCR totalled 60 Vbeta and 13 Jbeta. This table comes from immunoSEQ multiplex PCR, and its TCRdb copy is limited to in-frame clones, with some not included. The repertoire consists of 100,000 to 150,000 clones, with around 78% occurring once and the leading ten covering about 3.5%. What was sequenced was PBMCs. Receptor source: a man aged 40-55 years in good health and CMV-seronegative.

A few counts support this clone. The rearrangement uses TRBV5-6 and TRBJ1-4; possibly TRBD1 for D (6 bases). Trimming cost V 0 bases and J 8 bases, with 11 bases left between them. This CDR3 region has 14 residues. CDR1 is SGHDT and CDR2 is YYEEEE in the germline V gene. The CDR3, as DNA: TGTGCCAGCAGCTTGGTACAGGGAAGAGAAAAACTGTTTTTT. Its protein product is CASSLVQGREKLFF.

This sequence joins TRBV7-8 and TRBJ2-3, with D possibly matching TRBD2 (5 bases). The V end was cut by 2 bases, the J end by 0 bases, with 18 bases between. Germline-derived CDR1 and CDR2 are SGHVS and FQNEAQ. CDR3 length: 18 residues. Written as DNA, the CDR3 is TGTGCCAGCAGCTTAACCACTAGGTCCCTATCGAGCACAGATACGCAGTATTTT. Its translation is CASSLTTRSLSSTDTQYF.

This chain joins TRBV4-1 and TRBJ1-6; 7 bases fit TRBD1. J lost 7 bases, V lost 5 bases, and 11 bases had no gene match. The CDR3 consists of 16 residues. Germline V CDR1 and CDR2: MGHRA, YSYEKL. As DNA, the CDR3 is TGCGCCAGCAGCGATAATTGGACAGGAGCCAATTCACCCCTCCACTTT. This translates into CASSDNWTGANSPLHF.

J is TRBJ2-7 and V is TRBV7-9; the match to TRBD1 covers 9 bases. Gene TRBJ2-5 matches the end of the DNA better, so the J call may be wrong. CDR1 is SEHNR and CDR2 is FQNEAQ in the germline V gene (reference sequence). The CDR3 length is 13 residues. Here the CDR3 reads CASSTGGAETQYF. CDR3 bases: TGTGCCAGCAGTACAGGGGGCGCAGAGACCCAGTACTTC.

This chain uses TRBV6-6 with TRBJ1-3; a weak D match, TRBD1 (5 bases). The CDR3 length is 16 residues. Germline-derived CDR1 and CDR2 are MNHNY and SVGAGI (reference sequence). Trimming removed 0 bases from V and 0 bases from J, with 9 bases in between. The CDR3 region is CASSYSGVPSGNTIYF. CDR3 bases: TGTGCCAGCAGTTACTCAGGGGTTCCCTCTGGAAACACCATATATTTT.

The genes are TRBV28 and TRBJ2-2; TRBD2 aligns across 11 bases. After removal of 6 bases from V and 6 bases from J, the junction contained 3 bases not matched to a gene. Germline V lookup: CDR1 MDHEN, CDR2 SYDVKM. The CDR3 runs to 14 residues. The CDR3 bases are TGTGCCAGCAGCCTAGCGGGGGGCCCCGGGGAGCTGTTTTTT. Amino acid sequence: CASSLAGGPGELFF.

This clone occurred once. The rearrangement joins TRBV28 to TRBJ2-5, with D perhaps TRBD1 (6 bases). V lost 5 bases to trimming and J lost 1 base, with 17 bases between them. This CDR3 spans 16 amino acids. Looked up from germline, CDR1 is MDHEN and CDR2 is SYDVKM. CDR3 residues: CASSPGHGTSQETQYF. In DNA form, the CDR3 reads TGTGCCAGCAGTCCTGGCCACGGGACAAGCCAAGAGACCCAGTACTTC.

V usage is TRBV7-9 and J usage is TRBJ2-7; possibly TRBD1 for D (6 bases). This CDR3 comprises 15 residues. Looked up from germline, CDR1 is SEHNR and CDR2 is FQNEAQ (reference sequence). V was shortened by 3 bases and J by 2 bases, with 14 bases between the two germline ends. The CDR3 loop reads CASSLRDIPPYEQYF. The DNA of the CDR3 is TGTGCCAGCAGCTTGAGGGACATTCCTCCCTACGAGCAGTACTTC.

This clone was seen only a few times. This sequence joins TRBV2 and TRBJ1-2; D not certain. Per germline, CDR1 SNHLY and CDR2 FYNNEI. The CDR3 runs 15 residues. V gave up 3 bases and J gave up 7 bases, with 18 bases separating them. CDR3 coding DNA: TGTGCCAGCAGTGAGTGGAGAGGCAGCGCAGCTGGCTACACCTTC. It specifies CASSEWRGSAAGYTF. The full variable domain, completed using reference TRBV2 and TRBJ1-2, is EPEVTQTPSHQVTQMGQEVILRCVPISNHLYFYWYRQILGQKVEFLVSFYNNEISEKSEIFDDQFSVERPDGSNFTLKIRSTKLEDSAMYFCASSEWRGSAAGYTFGSGTRLTVV.

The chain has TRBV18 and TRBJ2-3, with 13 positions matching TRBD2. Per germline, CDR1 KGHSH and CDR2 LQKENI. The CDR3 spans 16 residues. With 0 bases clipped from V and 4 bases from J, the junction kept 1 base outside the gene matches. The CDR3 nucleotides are TGTGCCAGCTCACCACCTGGACTAGCGGGGGCAGATACGCAGTATTTT. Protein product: CASSPPGLAGADTQYF.

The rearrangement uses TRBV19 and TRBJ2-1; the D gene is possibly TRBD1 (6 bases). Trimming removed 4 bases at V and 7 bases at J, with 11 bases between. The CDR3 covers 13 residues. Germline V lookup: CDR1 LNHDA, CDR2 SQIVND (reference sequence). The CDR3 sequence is CASSTQGKNEQFF. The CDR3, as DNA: TGTGCCAGTAGTACGCAGGGGAAAAATGAGCAGTTCTTC.

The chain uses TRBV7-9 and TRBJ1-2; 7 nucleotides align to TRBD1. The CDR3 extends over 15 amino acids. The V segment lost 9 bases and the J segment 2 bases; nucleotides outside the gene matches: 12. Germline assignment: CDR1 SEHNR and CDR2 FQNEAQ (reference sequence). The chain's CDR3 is CASFPGQQKNYGYTF. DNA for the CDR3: TGTGCCAGTTTTCCGGGACAGCAAAAAAACTATGGCTACACCTTC. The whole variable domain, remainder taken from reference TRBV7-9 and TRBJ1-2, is DTGVSQNPRHKITKRGQNVTFRCDPISEHNRLYWYRQTLGQGPEFLTYFQNEAQLEKSRLLSDRFSAERPKGSFSTLEIQRTEQGDSAMYLCASFPGQQKNYGYTFGSGTRLTVV.

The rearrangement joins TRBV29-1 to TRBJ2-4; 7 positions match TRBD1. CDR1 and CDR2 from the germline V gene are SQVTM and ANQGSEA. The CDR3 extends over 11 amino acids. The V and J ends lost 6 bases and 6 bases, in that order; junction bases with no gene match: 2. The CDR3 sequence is CSVNRGNIQYF. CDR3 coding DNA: TGCAGCGTGAACAGGGGAAACATTCAGTACTTC.

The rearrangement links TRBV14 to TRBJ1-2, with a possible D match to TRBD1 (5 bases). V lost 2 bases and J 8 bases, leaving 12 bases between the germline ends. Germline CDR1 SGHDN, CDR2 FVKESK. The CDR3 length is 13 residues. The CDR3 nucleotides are TGTGCCAGCAGCCAATACCCGGGGGGAGGCTACACCTTC. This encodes CASSQYPGGGYTF.

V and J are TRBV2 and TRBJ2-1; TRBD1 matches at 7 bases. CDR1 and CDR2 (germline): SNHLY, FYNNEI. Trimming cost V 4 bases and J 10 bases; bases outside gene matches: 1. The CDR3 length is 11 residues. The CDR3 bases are TGTGCCAGCAGTGGGGACAGCGAGCAGTTCTTC. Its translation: CASSGDSEQFF.

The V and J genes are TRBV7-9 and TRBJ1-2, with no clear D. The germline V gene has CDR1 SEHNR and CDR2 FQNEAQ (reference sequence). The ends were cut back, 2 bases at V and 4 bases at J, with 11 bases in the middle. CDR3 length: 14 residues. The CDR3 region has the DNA TGTGCCAGCAGCTTACGCGGGAACTTCTATGGCTACACCTTC. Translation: CASSLRGNFYGYTF.

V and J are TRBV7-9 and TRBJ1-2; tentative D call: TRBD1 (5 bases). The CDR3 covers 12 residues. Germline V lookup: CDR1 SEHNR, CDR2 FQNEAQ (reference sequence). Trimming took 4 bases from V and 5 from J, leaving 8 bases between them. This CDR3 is CASSSGLYGYTF. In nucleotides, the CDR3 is TGTGCCAGCAGCTCAGGGTTATATGGCTACACCTTC.

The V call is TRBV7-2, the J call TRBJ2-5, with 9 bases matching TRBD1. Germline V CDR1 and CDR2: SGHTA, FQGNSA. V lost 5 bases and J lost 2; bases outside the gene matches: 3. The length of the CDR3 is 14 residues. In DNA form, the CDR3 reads TGTGCCAGCAGCCCCGACAGGGGGCAAGAGACCCAGTACTTC. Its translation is CASSPDRGQETQYF.

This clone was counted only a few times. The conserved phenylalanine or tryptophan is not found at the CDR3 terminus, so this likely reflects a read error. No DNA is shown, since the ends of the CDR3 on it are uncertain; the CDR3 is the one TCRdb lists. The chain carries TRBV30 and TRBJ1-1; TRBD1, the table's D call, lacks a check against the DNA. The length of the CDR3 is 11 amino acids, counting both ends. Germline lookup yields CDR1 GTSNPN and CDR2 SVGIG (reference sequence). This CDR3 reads CAWSADRALSV.

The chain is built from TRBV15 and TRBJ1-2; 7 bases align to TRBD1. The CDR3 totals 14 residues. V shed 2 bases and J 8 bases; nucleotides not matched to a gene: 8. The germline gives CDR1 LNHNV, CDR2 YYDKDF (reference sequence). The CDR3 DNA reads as TGTGCCACCAGCAGACAGTTGACAGGGACGGGCTACACCTTC. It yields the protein CATSRQLTGTGYTF.

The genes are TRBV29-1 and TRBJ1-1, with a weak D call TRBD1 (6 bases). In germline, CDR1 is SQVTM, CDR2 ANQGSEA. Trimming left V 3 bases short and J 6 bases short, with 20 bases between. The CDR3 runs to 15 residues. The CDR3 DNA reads TGCAGCGTTGACGGGGAACAGGGTCCGATGTCTGAAGCTTTCTTT. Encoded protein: CSVDGEQGPMSEAFF.

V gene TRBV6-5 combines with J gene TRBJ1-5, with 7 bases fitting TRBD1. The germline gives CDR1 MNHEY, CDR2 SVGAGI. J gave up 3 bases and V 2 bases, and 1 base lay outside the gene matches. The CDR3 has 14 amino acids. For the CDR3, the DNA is TGTGCCAGCAGTTACGACAGGGACAATCAGCCCCAGCATTTT. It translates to CASSYDRDNQPQHF.

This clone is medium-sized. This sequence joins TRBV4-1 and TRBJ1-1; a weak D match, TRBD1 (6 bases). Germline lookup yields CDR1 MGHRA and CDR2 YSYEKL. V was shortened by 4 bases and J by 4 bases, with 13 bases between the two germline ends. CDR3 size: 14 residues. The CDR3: CASSPEQGRTEAFF. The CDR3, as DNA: TGCGCCAGCAGCCCAGAACAGGGTCGCACTGAAGCTTTCTTT.

As DNA, the CDR3 is TGTGCCAGCAGCTCACGGGACAGGGGAGTGTTTGGCTACACCTTC. Translating it yields CASSSRDRGVFGYTF. The chain is built from TRBV5-4 and TRBJ1-2; the match to TRBD1 covers 10 bases. Trimming removed 3 bases from V and 7 bases from J; junction bases left unmatched: 9. Germline lookup yields CDR1 SGHNT and CDR2 YYREEE (reference sequence). CDR3 length equals 15 residues.

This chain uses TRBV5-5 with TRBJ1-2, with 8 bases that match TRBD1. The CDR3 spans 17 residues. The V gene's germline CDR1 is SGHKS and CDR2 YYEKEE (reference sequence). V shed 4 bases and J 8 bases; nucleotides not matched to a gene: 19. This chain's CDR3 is CASSQITPTGQGGGYTF. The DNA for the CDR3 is TGTGCCAGCAGCCAAATAACCCCCACTGGACAGGGCGGGGGCTACACCTTC. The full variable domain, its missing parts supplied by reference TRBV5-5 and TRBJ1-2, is DAGVTQSPTHLIKTRGQQVTLRCSPISGHKSVSWYQQVLGQGPQFIFQYYEKEERGRGNFPDRFSARQFPNYSSELNVNALLLGDSALYLCASSQITPTGQGGGYTFGSGTRLTVV.

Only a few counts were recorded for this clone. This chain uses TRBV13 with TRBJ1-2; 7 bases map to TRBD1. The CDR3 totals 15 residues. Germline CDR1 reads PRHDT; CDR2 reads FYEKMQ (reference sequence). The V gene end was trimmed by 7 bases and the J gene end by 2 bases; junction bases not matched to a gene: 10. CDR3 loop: CASTKSRGLNYGYTF. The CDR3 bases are TGTGCCAGCACCAAATCTAGGGGGCTCAACTATGGCTACACCTTC.

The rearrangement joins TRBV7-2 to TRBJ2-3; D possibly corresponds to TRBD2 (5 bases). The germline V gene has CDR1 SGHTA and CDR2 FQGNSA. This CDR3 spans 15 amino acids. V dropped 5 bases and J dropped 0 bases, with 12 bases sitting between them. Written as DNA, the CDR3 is TGTGCCAGCAGCCGTGCGGGCTCTAGCACAGATACGCAGTATTTT. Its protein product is CASSRAGSSTDTQYF.

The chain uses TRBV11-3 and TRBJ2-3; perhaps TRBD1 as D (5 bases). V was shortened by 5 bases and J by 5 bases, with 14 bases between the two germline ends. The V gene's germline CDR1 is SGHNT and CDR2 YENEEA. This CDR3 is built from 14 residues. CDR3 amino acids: CASSPRARGDTQYF. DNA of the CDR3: TGTGCCAGCAGCCCCAGGGCCCGCGGAGATACGCAGTATTTT.

CDR3 loop: CASSPELPYRGGTGELFF. CDR3 DNA: TGTGCCAGCAGCCCCGAGCTCCCTTACAGGGGGGGGACCGGGGAGCTGTTTTTT. The rearrangement links TRBV7-9 to TRBJ2-2; a weak D match, TRBD1 (8 bases). This CDR3 is built from 18 residues. V was shortened by 5 bases and J by 5 bases, with 24 bases between the two germline ends. Germline CDR1 SEHNR, CDR2 FQNEAQ (reference sequence).

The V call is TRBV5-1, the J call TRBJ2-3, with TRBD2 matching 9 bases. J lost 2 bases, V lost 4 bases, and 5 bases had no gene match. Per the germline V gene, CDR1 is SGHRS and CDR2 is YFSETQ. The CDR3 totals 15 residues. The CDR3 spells CASSQIAGDTDTQYF. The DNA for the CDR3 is TGCGCCAGCAGCCAGATAGCGGGGGACACAGATACGCAGTATTTT.

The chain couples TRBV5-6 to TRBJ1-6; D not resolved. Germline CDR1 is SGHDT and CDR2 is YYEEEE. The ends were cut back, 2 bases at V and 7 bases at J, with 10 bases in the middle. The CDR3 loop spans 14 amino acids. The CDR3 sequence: CASSFREKNSPLHF. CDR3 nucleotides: TGTGCCAGCAGCTTCCGGGAGAAGAATTCACCCCTCCACTTT.

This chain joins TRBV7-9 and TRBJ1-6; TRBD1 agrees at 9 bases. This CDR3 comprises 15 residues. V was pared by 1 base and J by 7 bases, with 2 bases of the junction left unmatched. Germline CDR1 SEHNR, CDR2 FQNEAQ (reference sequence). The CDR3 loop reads CASSLEGQGNSPLHF. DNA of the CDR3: TGTGCCAGCAGCTTAGAAGGACAGGGGAATTCACCCCTCCACTTT.